This TCR beta chain was sequenced during a study of shared clonotypes between healthy human individuals. Healthy adults negative for HIV, lacking recent acute infections or vaccinations, served as donors. Profiled with immunoSEQ multiplex PCR; TCRdb holds only in-frame clones, not every one. This table has about 980,000 clones, approximately 80% appearing once. CDR1 is SGHVS, CDR2 FNYEAQ, per germline. CDR3 length: 15 residues. The V segment lost 3 bases and the J segment 2 bases; nucleotides outside the gene matches: 2. Study-level results: Non-shared clonotypes showed lower generation probabilities than clonotypes common to all four donors. Naive subsets generally had larger estimated richness than memory subsets.

Notes on this clone: The antigen is undetermined.

The receptor's source is a man in his late teens or twenties in good health. This chain uses TRBV7-6 with TRBJ2-1; 9 nucleotides align to TRBD1. What was sequenced was memory CD4+ T cells sorted from blood. The subset denotes: CD45RA-negative fraction. Here the CDR3 DNA reads TGTGCCAGCAGCTTGGGACAGGGTACCTACAATGAGCAGTTCTTC. This encodes CASSLGQGTYNEQFF.